These T cell receptor beta chains were read from a single sample in a study of regulatory T cells in long-lasting Graves disease. A single record per CDR3 protein comes from TCRdb applying MiXCR to the multiplex PCR reads. The sample shows more than 450,000 distinct CDR3 sequences, around 13% of them seen only once. The same specimen was also included in a second study, on T cells in Graves' hyperthyroidism and ophthalmopathy.

This material consisted of peripheral blood mononuclear cells (PBMCs), taken at new diagnosis, from a patient treated with antithyroid drugs. These receptors were obtained from a woman younger than 45 with Graves disease. The CDR3 runs from the conserved cysteine through the conserved F or W. A D gene is named only where the DNA matches it firmly. Part of the rows lack a size; the others show once, few, many or a class for expanded clones.

v_gene	j_gene	abundance	d_gene	CDR3aa	CDR3nt
TRBV18	TRBJ2-7	few	TRBD1	CASSRLRDRDGEQYF	TGTGCCAGCTCACGACTCCGGGACAGGGACGGCGAGCAGTACTTC
TRBV24-1	TRBJ1-2	NA	NA	CATSDSTGNLYGYTF	TGTGCCACCAGTGACAGTACAGGGAACCTCTATGGCTACACCTTC
TRBV28	TRBJ2-1	NA	TRBD1	CASSTGGVSYNEQFF	TGTGCCAGCAGTACAGGGGGCGTCTCCTACAATGAGCAGTTCTTC
TRBV4-1	TRBJ1-2	many	TRBD1	CASSLGQAKRANYGYTF	TGCGCCAGCAGCCTGGGACAGGCGAAGAGGGCTAACTATGGCTACACCTTC
TRBV7-8	TRBJ2-7	NA	TRBD2	CASSLIRASGEPYEQYF	TGTGCCAGCAGCTTAATCCGGGCTAGCGGGGAGCCATACGAGCAGTACTTC
TRBV11-2	TRBJ2-6	many	NA	CASSLGIGRAGANVLTF	TGTGCCAGCAGCTTAGGAATAGGACGAGCTGGGGCCAACGTCCTGACTTTC
TRBV3-1	TRBJ2-7	few	TRBD2	CASSQDRVSGRKFEQYF	TGTGCCAGCAGCCAAGATCGTGTTAGCGGGAGGAAATTCGAGCAGTACTTC
TRBV20-1	TRBJ2-1	NA	TRBD2	CSWTSGSLSEQFF	TGCAGTTGGACTAGCGGGAGTCTGAGTGAGCAGTTCTTC
TRBV24-1	TRBJ2-2	many	TRBD2	CATSDLWGGPSTNTGELFF	TGTGCCACCAGTGATTTATGGGGGGGACCATCGACGAACACCGGGGAGCTGTTTTTT
TRBV4-2	TRBJ2-5	NA	NA	CASSPRDTEETQYF	TGTGCCAGCAGCCCCCGGGACACAGAAGAGACCCAGTACTTC
TRBV4-1	TRBJ1-4	few	NA	CASSQVYKKIKLFF	TGCGCCAGCAGCCAAGTATATAAGAAAATCAAACTGTTTTTT
TRBV2	TRBJ2-1	many	NA	CASRPGLQRTTGNEQFF	TGTGCCAGCAGACCGGGACTTCAACGAACAACGGGGAATGAGCAGTTCTTC
TRBV4-3	TRBJ2-1	NA	NA	CASSQGRELVEAYNEQFF	TGCGCCAGCAGCCAGGGGCGGGAACTAGTTGAGGCATACAATGAGCAGTTCTTC
TRBV20-1	TRBJ2-2	many	NA	CSEDGTGELFF	TGCAGCGAAGATGGGACCGGGGAGCTGTTTTTT
TRBV2	TRBJ2-7	many	TRBD1	CASGVDRVSYEQYF	TGTGCCAGCGGAGTGGACAGGGTAAGCTACGAGCAGTACTTC
TRBV5-1	TRBJ2-1	NA	TRBD2	CASSKAWGGNEQFF	TGCGCCAGCAGCAAAGCTTGGGGGGGGAATGAGCAGTTCTTC
TRBV7-8	TRBJ1-2	few	NA	CASSRRGMGGYTF	TGTGCCAGCAGTCGTCGGGGGATGGGGGGCTACACCTTC
TRBV5-5	TRBJ1-1	many	NA	CASSLANWLGNTEAFF	TGTGCCAGCAGCTTGGCCAATTGGTTAGGGAACACTGAAGCTTTCTTT
TRBV12-3/TRBV12-4	TRBJ2-3	many	TRBD2	CASSLISWGLAASTDTQYF	TGTGCCAGCAGTTTAATTAGTTGGGGTCTAGCGGCTAGCACAGATACGCAGTATTTT
TRBV25-1	TRBJ2-1	few	NA	CASSEVGPAYNEQFF	TGTGCCAGCAGTGAGGTAGGGCCGGCCTACAATGAGCAGTTCTTC
TRBV7-2	TRBJ2-1	few	TRBD2	CASSYQTGTSYNEQFF	TGTGCCAGCAGCTATCAAACTGGGACTAGCTACAATGAGCAGTTCTTC
TRBV27	TRBJ2-1	many	NA	CASSPRALASNYNEQFF	TGTGCCAGCAGTCCGAGAGCTCTAGCGAGCAACTACAATGAGCAGTTCTTC
TRBV20-1	TRBJ1-1	NA	TRBD1	CSAERQGGTEAFF	TGCAGTGCTGAAAGACAGGGCGGAACTGAAGCTTTCTTT
TRBV30	TRBJ1-5	many	NA	CAWSDPWSSQHF	TGTGCCTGGAGTGACCCCTGGTCGTCCCAGCATTTT
TRBV6-2/TRBV6-3	TRBJ2-7	many	NA	CASSYQDEQYF	TGTGCCAGCAGTTACCAGGACGAGCAGTACTTC
TRBV4-1	TRBJ2-5	NA	TRBD1	CASSQPRDRGRETQYF	TGCGCCAGCAGCCAACCACGGGACAGGGGACGAGAGACCCAGTACTTC
TRBV20-1	TRBJ2-3	many	TRBD2	CSAQGGEGTTDTQYF	TGCAGTGCTCAAGGCGGGGAGGGCACCACAGATACGCAGTATTTT
TRBV20-1	TRBJ2-1	NA	TRBD2	CSARDRRAGERNEQFF	TGCAGTGCTAGAGATCGCCGAGCGGGAGAACGCAATGAGCAGTTCTTC
TRBV29-1	TRBJ1-2	many	NA	CSVQAVGYTF	TGCAGCGTGCAGGCTGTGGGCTACACCTTC
TRBV20-1	TRBJ2-7	NA	NA	CSARDRKGADEQYF	TGCAGTGCTAGAGATAGGAAAGGGGCAGACGAGCAGTACTTC
TRBV6-4	TRBJ2-7	NA	NA	CASSYHPTLYEQYF	TGTGCCAGCAGTTACCACCCGACACTCTACGAGCAGTACTTC
TRBV18	TRBJ2-1	NA	TRBD2	CASSPLGPGGRSYNEQFF	TGTGCCAGCTCACCACTGGGGCCGGGGGGACGCTCCTACAATGAGCAGTTCTTC
TRBV28	TRBJ1-2	NA	NA	CASTNGQLSYGYTF	TGTGCCAGCACCAACGGACAGCTGAGCTATGGCTACACCTTC
TRBV28	TRBJ1-2	many	NA	CASSLSGVMTMYGYTF	TGTGCCAGCAGTTTATCGGGGGTAATGACTATGTATGGCTACACCTTC
TRBV15	TRBJ2-7	many	NA	CATRAPRAYEQYF	TGTGCCACCAGGGCTCCGCGGGCCTACGAGCAGTACTTC
TRBV28	TRBJ2-1	many	NA	CATRQVLQPYNEQFF	TGTGCCACCAGACAGGTTCTCCAACCCTACAATGAGCAGTTCTTC
TRBV11-3	TRBJ2-5	few	TRBD1	CASSFHRGSETQYF	TGTGCCAGCAGCTTCCACAGGGGATCAGAGACCCAGTACTTC
TRBV20-1	TRBJ2-7	NA	TRBD1	CSARGQIFSYEQYF	TGCAGTGCTAGGGGACAGATTTTCTCCTACGAGCAGTACTTC
TRBV5-6	TRBJ1-6	NA	NA	CASSFSSRQRNSPLHF	TGTGCCAGCAGCTTCTCCTCCCGACAGAGAAATTCACCCCTCCACTTT
TRBV15	TRBJ2-1	many	TRBD2	CATSRDQASGVFIFDNEQFF	TGTGCCACCAGCAGAGATCAGGCTAGCGGGGTATTCATTTTTGACAATGAGCAGTTCTTC
TRBV2	TRBJ1-5	many	TRBD1	CASSSTGAFVSQPQHF	TGTGCCAGCAGTTCCACAGGGGCGTTCGTTTCTCAGCCCCAGCATTTT
TRBV6-1	TRBJ2-5	many	NA	CASRQHSKETQYF	TGTGCCAGCAGACAGCATTCTAAAGAGACCCAGTACTTC